What follows are 21 T cell receptor beta chains derived from one specimen sequenced in a study of cytomegalovirus exposure and HLA in healthy donors. Vbeta (60) and Jbeta (13) primers were used in the PCR. Repertoires were generated with immunoSEQ multiplex PCR, while TCRdb's copy carries only in-frame clones and drops some. Of 170,000 or so clones in the sample, around 74% were seen once. The sequencing sample was made of PBMCs. These receptors were taken from a male donor in good health and CMV-seronegative.

The chain combines TRBV7-9 with TRBJ2-7, with 7 positions matching TRBD1. The ends lost 1 base at V and 5 bases at J; junction bases unmatched: 5. This CDR3 region has 14 residues. The germline V gene encodes CDR1 SEHNR and CDR2 FQNEAQ (reference sequence). The CDR3: CASSLGQGVDEQYF. In DNA form, the CDR3 reads TGTGCCAGCAGCTTAGGACAGGGAGTCGACGAGCAGTACTTC.

The V gene is TRBV27, the J gene TRBJ1-6, with 10 positions matching TRBD1. The V gene end was trimmed by 5 bases and the J gene end by 8 bases; junction bases not matched to a gene: 6. The CDR3 totals 15 residues. Germline CDR1 reads MNHEY; CDR2 reads SMNVEV (reference sequence). CDR3 nucleotide sequence: TGTGCCAGCAGTAGCCACGGGACAGGGGATTCACCCCTCCACTTT. Translation gives CASSSHGTGDSPLHF.

V is TRBV7-2 and J is TRBJ2-3; no clear D gene. This CDR3 is 13 amino acids long. The germline gives CDR1 SGHTA, CDR2 FQGNSA. V was pared by 0 bases and J by 2 bases, with 3 bases between. The CDR3 here is CASSLAATDTQYF. CDR3 sequence (DNA): TGTGCCAGCAGCTTAGCGGCCACAGATACGCAGTATTTT.

This sequence joins TRBV30 and TRBJ1-5; 8 bases align to TRBD1. The germline V gene has CDR1 GTSNPN and CDR2 SVGIG (reference sequence). V lost 0 bases and J lost 6; bases outside the gene matches: 4. The CDR3 sequence is 14 residues long. The CDR3 protein is CAWSVGQGVQPQHF. The CDR3, as DNA: TGTGCCTGGAGTGTTGGACAGGGCGTTCAGCCCCAGCATTTT.

The chain joins TRBV19 to TRBJ2-7; 8 bases align to TRBD1. The CDR3 has 13 amino acids. Germline assignment: CDR1 LNHDA and CDR2 SQIVND (reference sequence). Trimming at V came to 6 bases and at J to 5 bases, leaving 6 bases not matched to a gene. The CDR3 DNA follows: TGTGCCAGTAGCTCTCAGGGGGCGGACGAGCAGTACTTC. This gives the protein CASSSQGADEQYF.

The chain recombines TRBV7-3 with TRBJ2-7; a possible D gene is TRBD2 (5 bases). The germline CDR1 and CDR2 sequences are SGHTA and FQGTGA. The CDR3 is 15 residues long. With 0 bases removed from V and 5 bases from J, the gap between germline ends came to 14 bases. CDR3 sequence (DNA): TGTGCCAGCAGCTTAACGGGCGGGCAGGTCGACGAGCAGTACTTC. Encoded protein: CASSLTGGQVDEQYF.

In this sample, this clone turned up a few times. The J gene is TRBJ1-1, the V gene TRBV30; D gene ambiguous. V was pared by 0 bases and J by 4 bases, with 9 bases between. Germline CDR1 is GTSNPN and CDR2 is SVGIG (reference sequence). The CDR3 spans 13 residues. CDR3 loop: CAWSVYGVTEAFF. DNA for the CDR3: TGTGCCTGGAGTGTTTACGGTGTCACTGAAGCTTTCTTT.

V and J are TRBV6-1 and TRBJ1-1, with a weak D call TRBD1 (5 bases). This CDR3 has 15 residues. With 4 bases removed from V and 7 bases from J, the gap between germline ends came to 19 bases. Germline CDR1 and CDR2: MNHNS and SASEGT. The CDR3 region is CASSASSSGGDEAFF. CDR3 DNA sequence: TGTGCCAGCAGTGCCTCTTCGAGTGGAGGGGATGAAGCTTTCTTT.

This chain links TRBV30 with TRBJ1-1; D unresolved. The V end lost 3 bases, the J end lost 5 bases, and 7 bases lay between the germline ends. Germline-derived CDR1 and CDR2 are GTSNPN and SVGIG (reference sequence). The CDR3 has 11 amino acids. CDR3 region: CAWRRATEAFF. The CDR3 DNA is TGTGCCTGGAGGAGAGCAACTGAAGCTTTCTTT.

The chain employs TRBV12-5 and TRBJ1-6; TRBD1 matches at 12 bases. The CDR3 totals 21 residues. V shed 0 bases and J 10 bases; nucleotides not matched to a gene: 19. Germline loops: CDR1 LGHNT, CDR2 FRNRAP. The CDR3 nucleotides read TGTGCTAGTGGTTTGGTCAGCCTTAATTATTTCCGGGACAGGGGGCGATCACCCCTCCACTTT. The encoded protein is CASGLVSLNYFRDRGRSPLHF.

The V gene is TRBV27, the J gene TRBJ2-2, with 9 positions matching TRBD1. From germline, CDR1 is MNHEY and CDR2 SMNVEV (reference sequence). Trimming removed 5 bases from V and 2 bases from J; junction bases left unmatched: 12. The CDR3 has 18 amino acids. This CDR3 reads CASSHRFRTGVNTGELFF. The CDR3 coding sequence is TGTGCCAGCAGTCATCGGTTCCGGACAGGGGTAAACACCGGGGAGCTGTTTTTT.

This clone was seen a handful of times. The chain joins TRBV28 to TRBJ1-5; D is unresolved. The CDR3 contains 12 residues. Germline-derived CDR1 and CDR2 are MDHEN and SYDVKM. The V end lost 3 bases, the J end lost 4 bases, and 4 bases lay between the germline ends. CDR3 sequence (DNA): TGTGCCAGCAGTTTGGCTAATCAGCCCCAGCATTTT. Translating it yields CASSLANQPQHF.

The chain is built from TRBV25-1 and TRBJ2-7, with 9 positions matching TRBD1. The CDR3 extends over 16 amino acids. Germline loops: CDR1 MGHDK, CDR2 SYGVNS. With V trimmed by 0 bases and J by 6 bases, 9 bases remained unmatched. The CDR3 reads CASSEYPRDRVFEQYF. CDR3 nucleotides: TGTGCCAGCAGTGAATACCCTCGGGACAGGGTCTTCGAGCAGTACTTC.

V is TRBV6-5 and J is TRBJ2-3; D possibly corresponds to TRBD2 (5 bases). CDR1 is MNHEY, CDR2 SVGAGI, per germline. V was cut by 5 bases and J by 0 bases, with 9 bases left in between. The CDR3 consists of 14 residues. CDR3 nucleotide sequence: TGTGCCAGCAGTAGGACTCCAAGCACAGATACGCAGTATTTT. It yields the protein CASSRTPSTDTQYF.

This sequence joins TRBV7-9 and TRBJ1-1, with TRBD1 matching over 9 bases. CDR3 length: 15 amino acids. V gave up 5 bases and J gave up 1 base; unmatched junction bases: 5. Germline CDR1 SEHNR, CDR2 FQNEAQ (reference sequence). The CDR3 here is CASSTSGQGNTEAFF. The CDR3 region has the DNA TGTGCCAGCAGCACCTCGGGACAGGGGAACACTGAAGCTTTCTTT.

This chain joins TRBV19 and TRBJ1-2, with a weak D call TRBD1 (6 bases). V lost 2 bases and J 4 bases, leaving 11 bases between the germline ends. The germline V gene has CDR1 LNHDA and CDR2 SQIVND (reference sequence). This CDR3 contains 14 residues. CDR3 in amino acids: CASSIQGLVYGYTF. The CDR3 DNA sequence: TGTGCCAGTAGTATACAGGGGCTGGTCTATGGCTACACCTTC. Together with reference TRBV19 and TRBJ1-2, the CDR3 gives the full variable domain: DGGITQSPKYLFRKEGQNVTLSCEQNLNHDAMYWYRQDPGQGLRLIYYSQIVNDFQKGDIAEGYSVSREKKESFPLTVTSAQKNPTAFYLCASSIQGLVYGYTFGSGTRLTVV.

The chain uses TRBV7-9 and TRBJ2-3; D possibly corresponds to TRBD2 (5 bases). The CDR3 sequence is 15 residues long. Germline V gene data show CDR1 as SEHNR and CDR2 as FQNEAQ (reference sequence). V was cut by 0 bases and J by 0 bases, with 7 bases left in between. CDR3 bases: TGTGCCAGCAGCTTAGCGGGCGGGAGCACAGATACGCAGTATTTT. It yields the protein CASSLAGGSTDTQYF.

The chain is built from TRBV6-5 and TRBJ1-5, with 10 bases fitting TRBD1. This CDR3 has 16 amino acids. Germline trimming cut 3 bases from V and 3 bases from J; bases unmatched to any gene: 5. Germline V gene data show CDR1 as MNHEY and CDR2 as SVGAGI. The CDR3 DNA follows: TGTGCCAGCAGTTATGAGGGACAGGGGTTCAATCAGCCCCAGCATTTT. Its protein product is CASSYEGQGFNQPQHF.

The chain has TRBV7-9 and TRBJ1-3; D unresolved. The CDR3 sequence is 17 residues long. Trimming removed 0 bases at V and 0 bases at J, with 12 bases between. Germline CDR1 SEHNR, CDR2 FQNEAQ (reference sequence). This CDR3 reads CASSLAGVSRSGNTIYF. The DNA of the CDR3 is TGTGCCAGCAGCTTAGCAGGAGTCAGCCGCTCTGGAAACACCATATATTTT.

The CDR3 bases are TGTGCCTGGAGTCGGGGGACTACCAGGGAGACCCAGTACTTC. Protein sequence: CAWSRGTTRETQYF. The chain couples TRBV30 to TRBJ2-5, with 7 bases fitting TRBD2. CDR1 is GTSNPN and CDR2 is SVGIG in the germline V gene (reference sequence). The junction had 8 bases not matched to a gene; V was cut back by 2 bases and J by 5 bases. This CDR3 comprises 14 residues.

The V and J genes are TRBV30 and TRBJ2-1; TRBD1 is a possible D gene (6 bases). V was clipped by 1 base and J by 2 bases, with 9 bases between them. Germline lookup yields CDR1 GTSNPN and CDR2 SVGIG (reference sequence). The CDR3 is made up of 14 amino acids. The CDR3 coding sequence is TGTGCCTGGAGTGCGACAGGACCCTACAATGAGCAGTTCTTC. It is translated as CAWSATGPYNEQFF.